This T cell receptor beta chain was recovered during a study of shared clonotypes between healthy human individuals (dated by TCRdb to 2018 to 2021). In terms of the full investigation: Three men and a couple of women, aged 18 to 49 years, made up the cohort. For each donor, three plates each were used for CD4 naive and CD4 memory, two plates were used for CD8 naive, and one plate was used for CD8 memory. Between about 0.9 and 9 billion PBMCs per donor were obtained by leukapheresis. To increase sequencing depth and limit assay-specific biases, different laboratories used diverse techniques to prepare libraries and sequence TCR repertoires. To estimate repertoire size and how much clonotype sharing occurs between individuals, the study deeply sequenced the blood TCR repertoires of five or six healthy adults.

Using the deep immunoSEQ assay, multiplex PCR amplified TCR CDR3 regions from genomic DNA. Extracted genomic DNA from each cell subset was spread evenly across all wells of several immunoSEQ 96-well plates, with each plate serving as a replicate. For sorted subsets, each replicate PCR was loaded with roughly 0.2 ug genomic DNA, equivalent to about 30,000 T cell genomes. The purified libraries were quantified using a Qubit 3.0 fluorometer, sized with a Bioanalyzer 2100, and then quantified again using the KAPA Library Quantification kit. Every immunoSEQ 96-well plate was sequenced on a separate single-read 150-cycle Illumina NextSeq 550 flow cell. The authors processed their data as follows. Because the immunoSEQ output included only junctional sequences and no quality scores, the filtering could not be the same as the filtering used for full-length reads. Sequences were annotated with PyIR, a Python wrapper for IgBLAST v1.9, and V/J genes and CDR3 were assigned using IMGT germline references. Any read was removed if the V/J assignment was weak (E-value above 1e-6), the CDR3 was missing, or the read contained stop codons, out-of-frame junctions, or ambiguous translated residues. V3J clonotypes were defined as sequences sharing an identical inferred V gene, J gene, and CDR3 amino acid sequence. To compute the percentage overlap between repertoires, the number of shared unique clonotypes was divided by the size of the smaller repertoire. Richness of each repertoire was evaluated using RTK rarefaction, the Chao1 estimator, and Recon v2.1 estimates of unobserved clonotypes. Generation probabilities for all TCRbeta clonotypes obtained by the gDNA method from a handful of donors were computed using OLGA. Not all clones reach the TCRdb copy of this immuneACCESS table, which keeps in-frame sequences only. Checked studies attribute under half of the gap to unresolved V genes and leave the rest unexplained. The D gene and trimming were derived from the DNA, and the V and J assignments and clone size from that table. For this sample there are some 2,100,000 clones; 93% appear just once. More than 1.5% of the sample rests with the top ten.

Broader findings and caveats from the paper: Across several donors, roughly 5% of naive CD4, approximately 3.5% of naive CD8, approximately 2.5% of memory CD4, and under 0.45% of memory CD8 clonotypes were shared. Because the study included only a small number of donors, the genetic and exposure-history diversity represented was limited. Pairwise subsampling led to the expectation that sequencing depth would affect the degree of clonotype sharing among donors. Naive subsets generally had larger estimated clonotype richness than memory subsets did. Clonotypes shared by all four sorted-subset donors showed higher generation probabilities than non-shared clonotypes. Sampling was limited to blood, and TCR repertoires in tissue likely differ from TCR repertoires in blood. Incomplete sequencing was indicated by rarefaction of sorted-subset datasets, despite the large sequencing depth.

Concerning this clone: Its antigen remains unidentified. No base quality information exists; no much larger clone differs at one position.

CDR1 and CDR2, per the germline V gene, are SGDLS and YYNGEE. The CDR3 sequence holds 14 residues, the cysteine and phenylalanine included. Here the CDR3 DNA is all that survives: 42 bases in frame from base 1. Relative to germline, V is missing 6 bases and J is missing 5 bases, with 6 bases of the junction outside any gene match. CD8 naive samples were CD45RO-negative cells positively selected for CCR7, giving a CD45RA+CCR7+ population that excluded TemRA cells. Donors were healthy HIV-negative adults with no recently reported acute infections or vaccinations. Every donor was a Caucasian adult living in Nashville, Tennessee, USA. Blood was collected by leukapheresis, and PBMCs were isolated by Ficoll-Histopaque density gradient centrifugation and then cryopreserved in liquid nitrogen vapor phase. Analytical flow cytometry was used to check the purity and quantity of every magnetically sorted T cell population. From each sorted fraction, genomic DNA was isolated and quantified by UV absorbance on a Nanodrop 2000c.

Sequenced: naive CD8+ T cells from PBMCs. The cell subset or site label for this specimen denotes: CD45RA+CCR7+. The clonotype originates from a man aged 18 to 29 in good health. Some clones in this sample may be carry-over from other donors' samples. Recombination linked TRBV9 to TRBJ2-1; 9 central bases correspond to TRBD2. For the CDR3, the sequence is CASNLGGRDNEQFF. The DNA reads as follows: TGTGCCAGCAACTTGGGCGGGAGGGACAATGAGCAGTTCTTC. The full variable domain, completed from the reference TRBV9 and TRBJ2-1 proteins outside the CDR3, reads DSGVTQTPKHLITATGQRVTLRCSPRSGDLSVYWYQQSLDQGLQFLIQYYNGEERAKGNILERFSAQQFPDLHSELNLSSLELGDSALYFCASNLGGRDNEQFFGPGTRLTVL.